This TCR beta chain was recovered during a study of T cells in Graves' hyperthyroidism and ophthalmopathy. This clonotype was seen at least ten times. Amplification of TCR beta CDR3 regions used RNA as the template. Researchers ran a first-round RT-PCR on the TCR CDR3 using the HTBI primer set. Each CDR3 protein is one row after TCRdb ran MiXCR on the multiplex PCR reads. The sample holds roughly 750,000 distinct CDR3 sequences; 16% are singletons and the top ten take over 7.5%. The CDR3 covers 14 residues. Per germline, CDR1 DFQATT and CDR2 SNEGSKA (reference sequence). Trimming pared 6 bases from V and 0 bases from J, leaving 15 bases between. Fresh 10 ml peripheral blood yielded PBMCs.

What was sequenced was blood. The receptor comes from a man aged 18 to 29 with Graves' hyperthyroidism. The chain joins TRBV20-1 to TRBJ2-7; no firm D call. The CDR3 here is CSAPLRASSYEQYF. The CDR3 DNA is TGCAGTGCCCCCCTCCGGGCGAGCTCCTACGAGCAGTACTTC.